This T cell receptor (beta chain) was recorded in a study of OX40 agonist ivuxolimab in advanced cancers. CDR1 SGHDT and CDR2 YYEEEE come from the germline V gene. The CDR3 sequence is 15 residues long. The germline V and J ends were trimmed by 2 bases and 4 bases, with 10 bases remaining between them. This clone appeared once. This table comes from immunoSEQ multiplex PCR, and its TCRdb copy is limited to in-frame clones, with some not included. The sample includes about 79,000 clones, approximately 88% of them seen just once. The starting material was CD4+ or CD8+ T cells sorted from blood, obtained in a trial of the OX40 agonist ivuxolimab. The TCR sequence derives from an adult with an advanced solid tumor such as melanoma, head and neck, liver or kidney cancer. The V and J genes are TRBV5-6 and TRBJ2-6; D is ambiguous. The CDR3 here is CASSFMTSGANVLTF. The CDR3 DNA is TGTGCCAGCAGCTTTATGACTTCCGGGGCCAACGTCCTGACTTTC. The full variable domain, completed using reference TRBV5-6 and TRBJ2-6, is DAGVTQSPTHLIKTRGQQVTLRCSPKSGHDTVSWYQQALGQGPQFIFQYYEEEERQRGNFPDRFSGHQFPNYSSELNVNALLLGDSALYLCASSFMTSGANVLTFGAGSRLTVL.